Below, 18 T cell receptor beta chains from the same sample are listed, as sequenced in a study of cytomegalovirus exposure and HLA in healthy donors. The PCR ran on 60 Vbeta and 13 Jbeta primers. The method was immunoSEQ multiplex PCR; TCRdb's version includes in-frame clones alone and lacks a portion of them. The sample has tens of thousands of clones; around 80% are singletons. Sequencing was performed on PBMCs. Receptors originate from a male donor in good health and CMV-seropositive.

This clone was detected only once. The chain carries TRBV27 and TRBJ1-2; D call uncertain. Germline CDR1 and CDR2: MNHEY and SMNVEV (reference sequence). The CDR3 covers 13 residues. V was trimmed by 6 bases and J by 7 bases, leaving 15 bases between them. CDR3 DNA sequence: TGTGCCAGCAGACAGCTACTGTATGGTGGCTACACCTTC. Translating it yields CASRQLLYGGYTF.

The chain employs TRBV28 and TRBJ2-7, with a possible D match to TRBD1 (6 bases). CDR3 length: 13 amino acids. Deletions cut 3 bases from V and 4 bases from J, with 10 bases between. The germline V gene encodes CDR1 MDHEN and CDR2 SYDVKM. DNA for the CDR3: TGTGCCAGCAGTTTTGCAGGGGCTTACGAGCAGTACTTC. It yields the protein CASSFAGAYEQYF.

The J gene is TRBJ2-7, the V gene TRBV28; no firm D call. CDR1 is MDHEN, CDR2 SYDVKM, per germline. The ends were cut back, 5 bases at V and 3 bases at J, with 14 bases in the middle. This CDR3 contains 14 residues. Here the CDR3 reads CASSLTRVYYEQYF. The CDR3, as DNA: TGTGCCAGCAGTCTCACCCGGGTCTACTACGAGCAGTACTTC.

The V call is TRBV6-5, the J call TRBJ2-1; D not certain. The germline gives CDR1 MNHEY, CDR2 SVGAGI. This CDR3 has 15 residues. V was clipped by 0 bases and J by 4 bases, with 10 bases between them. CDR3 DNA: TGTGCCAGCAGTTACTCGAGACTCAGATACAATGAGCAGTTCTTC. It translates to CASSYSRLRYNEQFF.

This clone was detected only a few times. The chain has TRBV11-1 and TRBJ2-1, with a possible D match to TRBD2 (7 bases). The ends were cut back, 0 bases at V and 3 bases at J, with 18 bases in the middle. There are 18 residues in the CDR3. CDR1 is SGHAT and CDR2 is FQDESV in the germline V gene (reference sequence). CDR3 DNA: TGTGCCAGCAGCTTAGCGCGATCAGATAGGGGGGGCTACAATGAGCAGTTCTTC. This gives the protein CASSLARSDRGGYNEQFF. Combining the CDR3 with reference TRBV11-1 and TRBJ2-1 gives the whole variable domain EAEVAQSPRYKITEKSQAVAFWCDPISGHATLYWYRQILGQGPELLVQFQDESVVDDSQLPKDRFSAERLKGVDSTLKIQPAELGDSAMYLCASSLARSDRGGYNEQFFGPGTRLTVL.

This clone was counted only a few times. The genes are TRBV7-2 and TRBJ1-1; D ambiguous. Trimming took off 6 bases at V and 2 bases at J, with 10 bases between the two ends. CDR1 is SGHTA and CDR2 is FQGNSA in the germline V gene. The CDR3 totals 13 residues. The DNA for the CDR3 is TGTGCCAGCAGAGCTGCACCCAACACTGAAGCTTTCTTT. Encoded protein: CASRAAPNTEAFF.

This clone showed up just once. The chain couples TRBV7-2 to TRBJ2-7; possibly TRBD2 for D (6 bases). This CDR3 has 17 residues. The V end was cut by 0 bases, the J end by 4 bases, with 19 bases between. Germline CDR1 is SGHTA and CDR2 is FQGNSA. DNA for the CDR3: TGTGCCAGCAGCTTAGCGATAGGAGGGGCCCTGGGTTACGAGCAGTACTTC. Its protein is CASSLAIGGALGYEQYF. Supplemented by reference TRBV7-2 and TRBJ2-7, the full variable domain reads GAGVSQSPSNKVTEKGKDVELRCDPISGHTALYWYRQSLGQGLEFLIYFQGNSAPDKSGLPSDRFSAERTGGSVSTLTIQRTQQEDSAVYLCASSLAIGGALGYEQYFGPGTRLTVT.

The chain couples TRBV10-2 to TRBJ1-5; 11 bases are shared with TRBD1. Per the germline V gene, CDR1 is WSHSY and CDR2 is SAAADI. V lost 3 bases, J lost 6 bases, and 7 bases stayed unmatched. This CDR3 region has 16 residues. As DNA, the CDR3 is TGCGCCAGCAGTGAATTGGACAGGGGGCTTTTTCAGCCCCAGCATTTT. Residues: CASSELDRGLFQPQHF.

The V call is TRBV7-9, the J call TRBJ2-2; D unclear. The V end lost 1 base, the J end lost 2 bases, and 5 bases lay between the germline ends. There are 14 residues in the CDR3. Germline CDR1 SEHNR, CDR2 FQNEAQ (reference sequence). CDR3 protein: CASSLGGNTGELFF. The CDR3 coding sequence is TGTGCCAGCAGCTTAGGAGGCAACACCGGGGAGCTGTTTTTT.

The chain has TRBV4-1 and TRBJ2-7, with D perhaps TRBD1 (6 bases). V lost 1 base and J 0 bases, leaving 10 bases between the germline ends. The CDR3 totals 15 residues. Germline CDR1 and CDR2: MGHRA and YSYEKL. This CDR3 reads CASSQGQGSSYEQYF. CDR3 DNA: TGCGCCAGCAGCCAAGGCCAGGGGAGCTCCTACGAGCAGTACTTC.

This sequence joins TRBV23-1 and TRBJ2-3; D gene ambiguous. TRBV23-1 falls under the ORF class, with uncertain function. CDR3 length: 13 amino acids. Trimming took off 2 bases at V and 5 bases at J, with 8 bases between the two ends. This chain's CDR3 is CASSQPLRDTQYF. In DNA form, the CDR3 reads TGCGCCAGCAGTCAACCCCTGCGAGATACGCAGTATTTT.

J is TRBJ2-7 and V is TRBV5-1, with D tentatively TRBD2 (5 bases). The CDR3 is made up of 17 amino acids. CDR1 and CDR2 from the germline V gene are SGHRS and YFSETQ. V dropped 0 bases and J dropped 2 bases, with 18 bases sitting between them. In DNA form, the CDR3 reads TGCGCCAGCAGCTTGGCAGGCGGGCAACAACCCCCCTACGAGCAGTACTTC. Translated: CASSLAGGQQPPYEQYF.

This chain's CDR3 is CASQELTSGSYEQYF. CDR3 DNA: TGTGCCAGCCAGGAATTGACTAGCGGGAGTTACGAGCAGTACTTC. V usage is TRBV18 and J usage is TRBJ2-7; 12 bases match TRBD2. Germline V gene sequence: CDR1 KGHSH, CDR2 LQKENI. The ends lost 8 bases at V and 4 bases at J; junction bases unmatched: 9. The CDR3 extends over 15 amino acids.

This clone was picked up a small number of times. The chain couples TRBV25-1 to TRBJ1-1; TRBD1 is a possible D gene (6 bases). CDR1 and CDR2 from the germline V gene are MGHDK and SYGVNS. The CDR3 contains 14 residues. V gave up 5 bases and J gave up 1 base, with 11 bases separating them. CDR3 region: CASSPPGQNTEAFF. DNA of the CDR3: TGTGCCAGCAGTCCCCCGGGACAGAACACTGAAGCTTTCTTT.

The chain couples TRBV10-2 to TRBJ1-2; TRBD1 matches 8 bases. The CDR3 is 12 amino acids. The germline CDR1 and CDR2 sequences are WSHSY and SAAADI. V gave up 5 bases and J gave up 6 bases; unmatched junction bases: 2. The CDR3 sequence: CASSSTGDGYTF. The CDR3 DNA sequence: TGCGCCAGCAGTTCGACAGGGGATGGCTACACCTTC.

This rearrangement joins TRBV7-9 to TRBJ1-1; D is possibly TRBD1 (5 bases). Germline CDR1 reads SEHNR; CDR2 reads FQNEAQ (reference sequence). The CDR3 loop spans 14 amino acids. V was shortened by 3 bases and J by 2 bases, with 10 bases between the two germline ends. The CDR3 DNA reads TGTGCCAGCAGCTTTTCCAGGGCTAACACTGAAGCTTTCTTT. Translation: CASSFSRANTEAFF.

This clone was seen many times. This rearrangement joins TRBV6-5 to TRBJ1-3; 9 bases align to TRBD1. Germline V CDR1 and CDR2: MNHEY, SVGAGI. J gave up 8 bases and V 4 bases, and 6 bases lay outside the gene matches. The CDR3 consists of 14 residues. In DNA, the CDR3 is TGTGCCAGCAGTTCCCGGGACAGGGCACACACCATATATTTT. This encodes CASSSRDRAHTIYF.

The chain couples TRBV7-9 to TRBJ1-2, with D possibly matching TRBD1 (6 bases). The CDR3 covers 12 residues. Deletions cut 1 base from V and 9 bases from J, with 9 bases between. In germline, CDR1 is SEHNR, CDR2 FQNEAQ (reference sequence). CDR3: CASSLEGVRYTF. Written as DNA, the CDR3 is TGTGCCAGCAGCTTAGAGGGGGTTCGCTACACCTTC.